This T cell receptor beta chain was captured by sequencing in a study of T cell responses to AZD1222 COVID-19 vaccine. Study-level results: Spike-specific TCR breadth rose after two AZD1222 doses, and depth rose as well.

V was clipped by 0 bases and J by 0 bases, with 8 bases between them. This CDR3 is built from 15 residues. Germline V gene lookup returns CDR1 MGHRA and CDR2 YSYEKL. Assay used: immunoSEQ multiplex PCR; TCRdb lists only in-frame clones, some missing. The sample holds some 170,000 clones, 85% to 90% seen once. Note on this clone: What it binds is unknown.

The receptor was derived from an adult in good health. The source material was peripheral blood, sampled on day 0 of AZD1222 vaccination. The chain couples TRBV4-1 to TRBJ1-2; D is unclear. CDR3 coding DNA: TGCGCCAGCAGCCAAGAGCCGGGTTCTAACTATGGCTACACCTTC. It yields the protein CASSQEPGSNYGYTF.